This entry describes one TCR beta chain. The data originate from a study of blood T cell repertoires in COVID-19. Clones were sequenced by immunoSEQ multiplex PCR, and TCRdb holds only the in-frame ones, with some missing. The data show over 350,000 clones, approximately 88% seen once. Germline V CDR1 and CDR2: MRHNA, SNTAGT. With V trimmed by 6 bases and J by 10 bases, 12 bases remained unmatched. This CDR3 has 14 amino acids. The source is a woman aged 30 to 39 with acute COVID-19. The J gene is TRBJ2-1, the V gene TRBV6-4; 7 bases match TRBD2. Sample: PBMCs or T cells enriched from blood (not recorded which). CDR3 region: CASSLGGGLGEQFF. The CDR3 DNA sequence: TGTGCCAGCAGCCTGGGGGGGGGATTAGGCGAGCAGTTCTTC.